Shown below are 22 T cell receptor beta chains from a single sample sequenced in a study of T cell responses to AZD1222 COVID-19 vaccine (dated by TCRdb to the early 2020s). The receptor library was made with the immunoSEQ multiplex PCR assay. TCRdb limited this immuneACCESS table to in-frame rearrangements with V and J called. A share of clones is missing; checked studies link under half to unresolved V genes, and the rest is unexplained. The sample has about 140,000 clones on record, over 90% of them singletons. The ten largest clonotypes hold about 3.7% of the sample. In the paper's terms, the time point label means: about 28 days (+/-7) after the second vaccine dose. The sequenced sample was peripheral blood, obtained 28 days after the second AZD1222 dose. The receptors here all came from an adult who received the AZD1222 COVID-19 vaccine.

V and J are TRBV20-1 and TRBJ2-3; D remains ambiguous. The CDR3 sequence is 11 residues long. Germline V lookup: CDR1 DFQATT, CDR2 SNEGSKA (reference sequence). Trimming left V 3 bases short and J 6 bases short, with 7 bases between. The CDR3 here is CSARALDTQYF. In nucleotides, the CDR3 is TGCAGTGCTAGGGCTCTGGATACGCAGTATTTT.

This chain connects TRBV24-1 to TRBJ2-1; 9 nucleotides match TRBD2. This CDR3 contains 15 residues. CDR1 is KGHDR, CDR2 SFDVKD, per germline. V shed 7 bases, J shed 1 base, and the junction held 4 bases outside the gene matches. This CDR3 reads CATSPTSGSYNEQFF. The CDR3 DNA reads TGTGCCACCAGCCCGACTAGCGGTTCCTACAATGAGCAGTTCTTC.

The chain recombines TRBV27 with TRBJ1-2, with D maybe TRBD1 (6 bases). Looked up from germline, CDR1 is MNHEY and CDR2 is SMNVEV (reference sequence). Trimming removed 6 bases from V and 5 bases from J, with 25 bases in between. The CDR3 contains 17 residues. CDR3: CASRPTSSGLRGYGYTF. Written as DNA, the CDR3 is TGTGCCAGCAGGCCCACCTCCTCCGGGCTTAGGGGGTATGGCTACACCTTC.

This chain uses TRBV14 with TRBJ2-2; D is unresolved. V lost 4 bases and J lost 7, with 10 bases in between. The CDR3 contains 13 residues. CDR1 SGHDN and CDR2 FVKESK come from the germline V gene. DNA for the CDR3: TGTGCCAGCAGCCCCCGGATCAGCGGGGAGCTGTTTTTT. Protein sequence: CASSPRISGELFF.

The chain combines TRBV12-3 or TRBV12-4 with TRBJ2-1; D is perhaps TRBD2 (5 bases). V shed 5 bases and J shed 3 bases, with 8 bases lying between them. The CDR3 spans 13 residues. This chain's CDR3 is CASSPDFYNEQFF. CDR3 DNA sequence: TGTGCCAGCAGTCCGGACTTCTACAATGAGCAGTTCTTC.

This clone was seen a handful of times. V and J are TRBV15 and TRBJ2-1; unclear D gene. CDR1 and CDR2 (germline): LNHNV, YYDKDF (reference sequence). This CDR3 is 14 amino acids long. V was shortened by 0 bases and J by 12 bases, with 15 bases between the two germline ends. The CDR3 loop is CATSRDTGSDWQFF. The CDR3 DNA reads TGTGCCACCAGCAGAGATACGGGCAGCGATTGGCAGTTCTTC.

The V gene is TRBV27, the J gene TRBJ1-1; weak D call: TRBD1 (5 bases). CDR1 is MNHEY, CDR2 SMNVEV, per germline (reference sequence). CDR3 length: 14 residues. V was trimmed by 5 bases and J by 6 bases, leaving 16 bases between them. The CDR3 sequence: CASSRAVTGAEAFF. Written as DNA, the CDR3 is TGTGCCAGCAGTCGGGCCGTCACAGGCGCTGAAGCTTTCTTT.

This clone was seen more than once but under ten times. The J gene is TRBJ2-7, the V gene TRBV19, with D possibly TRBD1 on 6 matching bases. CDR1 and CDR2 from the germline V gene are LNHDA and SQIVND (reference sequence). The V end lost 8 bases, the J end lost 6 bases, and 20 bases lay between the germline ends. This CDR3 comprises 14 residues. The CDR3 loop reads CASGETGILSEQYF. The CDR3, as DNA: TGTGCCAGTGGTGAAACAGGGATCCTAAGCGAGCAGTACTTC.

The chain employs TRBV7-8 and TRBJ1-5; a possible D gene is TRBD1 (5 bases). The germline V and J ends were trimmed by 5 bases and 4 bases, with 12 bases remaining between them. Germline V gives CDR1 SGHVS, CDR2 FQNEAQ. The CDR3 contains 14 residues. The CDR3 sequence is CASSPTGPNQPQHF. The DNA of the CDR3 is TGTGCCAGCAGCCCCACGGGGCCAAATCAGCCCCAGCATTTT.

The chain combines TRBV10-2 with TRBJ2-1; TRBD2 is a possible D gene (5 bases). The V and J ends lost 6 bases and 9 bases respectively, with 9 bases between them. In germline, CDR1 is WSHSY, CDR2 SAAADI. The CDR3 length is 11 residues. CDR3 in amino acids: CASSAGFEQFF. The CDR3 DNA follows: TGCGCCAGCAGCGCGGGTTTTGAGCAGTTCTTC.

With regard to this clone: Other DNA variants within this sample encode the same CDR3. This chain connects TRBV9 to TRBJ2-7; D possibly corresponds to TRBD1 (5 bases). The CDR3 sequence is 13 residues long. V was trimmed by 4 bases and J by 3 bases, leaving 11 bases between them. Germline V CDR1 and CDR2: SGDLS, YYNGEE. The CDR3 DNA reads TGTGCCAGCAGCCCTGGACAAGGCTACGAGCAGTACTTC. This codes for CASSPGQGYEQYF.

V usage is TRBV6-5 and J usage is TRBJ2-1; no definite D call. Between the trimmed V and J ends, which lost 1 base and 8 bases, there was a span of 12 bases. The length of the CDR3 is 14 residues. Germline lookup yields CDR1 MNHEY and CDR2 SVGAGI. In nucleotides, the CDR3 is TGTGCCAGCAGTTACTTACCGACCCCGGATGAGCAGTTCTTC. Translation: CASSYLPTPDEQFF.

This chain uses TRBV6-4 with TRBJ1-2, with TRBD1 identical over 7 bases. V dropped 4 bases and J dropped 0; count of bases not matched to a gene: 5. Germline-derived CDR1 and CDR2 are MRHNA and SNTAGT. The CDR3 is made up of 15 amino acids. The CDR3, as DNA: TGTGCCAGCAGTGCCGACGGGACAGCTAACTATGGCTACACCTTC. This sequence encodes CASSADGTANYGYTF.

CDR3 coding DNA: TGTGCCACCAGTGAGCAGACGGGTCAGCCCCAGCATTTT. As protein: CATSEQTGQPQHF. The rearrangement links TRBV24-1 to TRBJ1-5; no firm D call. The CDR3 length is 13 residues. Germline V lookup: CDR1 KGHDR, CDR2 SFDVKD. Between the trimmed V and J ends, which lost 4 bases and 6 bases, there was a span of 9 bases.

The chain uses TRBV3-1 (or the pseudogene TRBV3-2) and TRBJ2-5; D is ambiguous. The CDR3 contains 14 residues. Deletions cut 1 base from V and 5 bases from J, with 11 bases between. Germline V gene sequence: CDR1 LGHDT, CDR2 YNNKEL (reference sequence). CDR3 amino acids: CASSQGQTRETQYF. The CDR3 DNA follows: TGTGCCAGCAGCCAAGGCCAAACCCGTGAGACCCAGTACTTC.

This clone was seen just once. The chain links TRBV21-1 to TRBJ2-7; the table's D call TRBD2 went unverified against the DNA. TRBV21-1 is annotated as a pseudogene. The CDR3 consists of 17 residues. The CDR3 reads CASSTSGGGWKIYEQYF. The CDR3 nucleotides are TGTGCCAGCAGCACCTCGGGAGGGGGATGGAAAATCTACGAGCAGTACTTC.

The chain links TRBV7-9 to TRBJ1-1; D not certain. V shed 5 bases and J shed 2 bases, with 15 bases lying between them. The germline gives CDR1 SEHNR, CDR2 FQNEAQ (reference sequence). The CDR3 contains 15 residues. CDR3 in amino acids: CASSPLRVTNTEAFF. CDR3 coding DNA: TGTGCCAGCAGCCCCCTGCGGGTTACCAACACTGAAGCTTTCTTT.

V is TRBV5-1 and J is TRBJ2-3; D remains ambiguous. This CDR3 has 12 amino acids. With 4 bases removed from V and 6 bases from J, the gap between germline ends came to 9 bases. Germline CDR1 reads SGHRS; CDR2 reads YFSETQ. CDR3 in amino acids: CASSQDADTQYF. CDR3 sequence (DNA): TGCGCCAGCAGCCAAGATGCGGATACGCAGTATTTT. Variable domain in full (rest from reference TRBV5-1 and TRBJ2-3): KAGVTQTPRYLIKTRGQQVTLSCSPISGHRSVSWYQQTPGQGLQFLFEYFSETQRNKGNFPGRFSGRQFSNSRSEMNVSTLELGDSALYLCASSQDADTQYFGPGTRLTVL.

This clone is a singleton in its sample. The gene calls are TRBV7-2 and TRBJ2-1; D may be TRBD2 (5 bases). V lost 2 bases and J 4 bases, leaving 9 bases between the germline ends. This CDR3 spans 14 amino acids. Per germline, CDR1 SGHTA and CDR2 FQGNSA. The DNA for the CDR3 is TGTGCCAGCAGCTTAATAAGCGGTTACAATGAGCAGTTCTTC. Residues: CASSLISGYNEQFF.

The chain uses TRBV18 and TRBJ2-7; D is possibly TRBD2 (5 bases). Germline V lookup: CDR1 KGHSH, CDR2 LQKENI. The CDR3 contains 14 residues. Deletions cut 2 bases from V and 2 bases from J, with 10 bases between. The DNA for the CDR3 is TGTGCCAGCTCACCAGACTACGGGACCTACGAGCAGTACTTC. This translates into CASSPDYGTYEQYF.

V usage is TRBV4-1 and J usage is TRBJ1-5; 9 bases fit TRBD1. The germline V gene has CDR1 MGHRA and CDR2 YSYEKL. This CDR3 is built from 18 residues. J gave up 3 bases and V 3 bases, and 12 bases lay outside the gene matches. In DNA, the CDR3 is TGCGCCAGCAGCCAGGGACAGGGTCCACAAAGAGCCAATCAGCCCCAGCATTTT. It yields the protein CASSQGQGPQRANQPQHF.

CDR3 residues: CASSQRDGRSGTEAFF. CDR3 nucleotide sequence: TGTGCCAGCAGCCAACGGGACGGTCGGAGTGGGACTGAAGCTTTCTTT. This rearrangement joins TRBV14 to TRBJ1-1, with D perhaps matching TRBD1 (5 bases). In germline, CDR1 is SGHDN, CDR2 FVKESK. V gave up 2 bases and J gave up 5 bases, with 18 bases separating them. This CDR3 has 16 residues.